One and the same sample provided the 9 T cell receptor beta chains below, sequenced in a study of T cells in Graves' hyperthyroidism and ophthalmopathy. It was RNA transcripts that yielded the amplified TCR beta CDR3 regions. A set of HTBI primers served as the primers for a first-round RT-PCR of the TCR CDR3. Using its own MiXCR run on the multiplex PCR reads, TCRdb lists one record per CDR3 protein. Among more than 500,000 distinct CDR3 sequences listed, about 45% were seen once. The sample taken for sequencing was peripheral blood or thyroid tissue (not recorded which). The receptors originated from an adult woman with Graves' disease, either hyperthyroidism or ophthalmopathy (not recorded which).

This clonotype showed up just a few times. This chain links TRBV5-4 with TRBJ1-5; 7 bases align to TRBD1. The junction had 14 bases not matched to a gene; V was cut back by 7 bases and J by 7 bases. The CDR3 length is 15 residues. Germline CDR1 and CDR2: SGHNT and YYREEE (reference sequence). CDR3 protein: CASGSGGGLSQPQHF. The DNA for the CDR3 is TGTGCCAGCGGCTCAGGGGGGGGGCTGAGCCAGCCCCAGCATTTT.

This CDR3 is CASSLVGRGTQYF. CDR3 DNA: TGTGCCAGCAGCTTAGTAGGTCGTGGGACCCAGTACTTC. The chain recombines TRBV7-2 with TRBJ2-5; D uncertain. Trimming removed 1 base from V and 7 bases from J, with 10 bases in between. Germline V CDR1 and CDR2: SGHTA, FQGNSA. CDR3 size: 13 residues. The variable domain in full, completed from reference TRBV7-2 and TRBJ2-5, reads GAGVSQSPSNKVTEKGKDVELRCDPISGHTALYWYRQSLGQGLEFLIYFQGNSAPDKSGLPSDRFSAERTGGSVSTLTIQRTQQEDSAVYLCASSLVGRGTQYFGPGTRLLVL.

This clonotype has a count of ten or more. The rearrangement joins TRBV7-9 to TRBJ1-2; 7 nucleotides match TRBD1. V dropped 3 bases and J dropped 7; count of bases not matched to a gene: 2. CDR1 and CDR2 from the germline V gene are SEHNR and FQNEAQ (reference sequence). There are 12 residues in the CDR3. The CDR3: CASSLGTAGYTF. The CDR3 DNA sequence: TGTGCCAGCAGCTTGGGGACAGCTGGCTACACCTTC.

This clonotype was recorded once. This chain joins TRBV11-1 and TRBJ2-7; D is unclear. CDR1 and CDR2 (germline): SGHAT, FQDESV (reference sequence). This CDR3 region has 14 residues. The ends were cut back, 5 bases at V and 4 bases at J, with 15 bases in the middle. DNA for the CDR3: TGTGCCAGCAGCGACGAAGGTTCGGGTTACGAGCAGTACTTC. As protein: CASSDEGSGYEQYF.

V usage is TRBV29-1 and J usage is TRBJ2-7; possibly TRBD1 or TRBD2 for D (5 bases each). The CDR3 has 12 amino acids. With 8 bases removed from V and 4 bases from J, the gap between germline ends came to 15 bases. CDR1 and CDR2 (germline): SQVTM, ANQGSEA. CDR3 nucleotide sequence: TGCAGCTCCGAGGGGAAGAGGTACGAGCAGTACTTC. This translates into CSSEGKRYEQYF.

This clonotype occurred many times. The V gene is TRBV15, the J gene TRBJ2-3, with 7 bases matching TRBD2. The CDR3 is made up of 15 amino acids. The germline CDR1 and CDR2 sequences are LNHNV and YYDKDF (reference sequence). The ends lost 1 base at V and 2 bases at J; junction bases unmatched: 3. CDR3 protein: CATSRGGTTTDTQYF. The CDR3 region has the DNA TGTGCCACCAGCAGAGGCGGGACTACCACAGATACGCAGTATTTT.

This clonotype was counted many times. The genes are TRBV5-1 and TRBJ2-2; 11 positions match TRBD2. The CDR3 runs to 16 residues. Germline-derived CDR1 and CDR2 are SGHRS and YFSETQ. J lost 2 bases, V lost 4 bases, and 4 bases had no gene match. The CDR3 DNA sequence: TGCGCCAGCAGCCCGGGACTAGCGGAAAACACCGGGGAGCTGTTTTTT. Translating gives CASSPGLAENTGELFF.

The V call is TRBV12-3 or TRBV12-4, the J call TRBJ2-2, with D hard to call. CDR3 size: 13 residues. With 4 bases removed from V and 7 bases from J, the gap between germline ends came to 10 bases. In nucleotides, the CDR3 is TGTGCCAGCAGTTCCCTCTCGGGCGGGGAGCTGTTTTTT. Residues: CASSSLSGGELFF.

Of note for this clonotype: A much larger clonotype is one base distant, so this may be a read error. The chain recombines TRBV19 with TRBJ2-7, with 7 bases matching TRBD1. Germline CDR1 LNHDA, CDR2 SQIVND (reference sequence). With V trimmed by 8 bases and J by 5 bases, 9 bases remained unmatched. This CDR3 spans 13 amino acids. The CDR3 region has the DNA TGTGCCAGTGGCGATACAGGGGTACACGAGCAGTACTTC. The encoded protein is CASGDTGVHEQYF.